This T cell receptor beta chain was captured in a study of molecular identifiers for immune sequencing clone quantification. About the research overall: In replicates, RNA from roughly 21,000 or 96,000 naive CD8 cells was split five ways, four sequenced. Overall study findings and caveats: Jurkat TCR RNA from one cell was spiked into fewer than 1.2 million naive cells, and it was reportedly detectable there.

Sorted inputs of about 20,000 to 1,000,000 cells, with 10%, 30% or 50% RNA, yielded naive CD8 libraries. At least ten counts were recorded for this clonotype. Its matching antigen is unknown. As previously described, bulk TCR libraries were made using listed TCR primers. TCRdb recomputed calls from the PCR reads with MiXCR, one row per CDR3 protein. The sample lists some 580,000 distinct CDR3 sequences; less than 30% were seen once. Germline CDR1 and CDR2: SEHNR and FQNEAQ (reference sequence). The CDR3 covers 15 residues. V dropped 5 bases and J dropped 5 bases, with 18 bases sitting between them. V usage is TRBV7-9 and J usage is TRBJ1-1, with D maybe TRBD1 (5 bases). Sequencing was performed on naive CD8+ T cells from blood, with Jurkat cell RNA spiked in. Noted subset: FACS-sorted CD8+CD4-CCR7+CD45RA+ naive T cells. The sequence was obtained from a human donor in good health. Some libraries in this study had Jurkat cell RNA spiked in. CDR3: CASSTRDSLGTEAFF. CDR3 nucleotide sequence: TGTGCCAGCAGCACCCGGGACTCCCTTGGGACTGAAGCTTTCTTT.